Here is one T cell receptor beta chain with its context. Antigen: not known. The donors, all of them Caucasian adults, lived in Nashville, Tennessee. V gave up 3 bases and J gave up 4 bases; unmatched junction bases: 8. This CDR3 contains 15 residues. Germline V gives CDR1 LNHDA, CDR2 SQIVND (reference sequence). These data are taken from a study of shared clonotypes between healthy human individuals. Study at large: Three plates each covered CD4 naive and memory; CD8 naive two, CD8 memory one.

Across several immunoSEQ plates, the genomic DNA of each subset was split evenly. The data were produced by immunoSEQ multiplex PCR, yet TCRdb's version contains in-frame clones alone and is incomplete. The profile shows over a million clones, around 97% of them singletons. The study, taken as a whole, reports: In general, naive subsets displayed greater estimated richness than memory subsets did.

The chain joins TRBV19 to TRBJ1-1; 7 bases are shared with TRBD1. The specimen was naive CD4+ T cells sorted from blood. Subset described: CD45RA+ positively selected. The clonotype comes from a young man in good health. CDR3 in DNA: TGTGCCAGTAGTATCACAAGGGGGCTAAGCACTGAAGCTTTCTTT. Residues: CASSITRGLSTEAFF.